This T cell receptor (beta chain) was identified in a study of T cell repertoires in cytomegalovirus infection. Overall study context: CMV infection plus the matching HLA type was flagged by public TCR beta signatures.

TCRdb analysed the reads with MiXCR anew, one entry per CDR3 protein. The sample lists around 500,000 distinct CDR3 sequences, 40% to 50% seen once, with roughly two fifths in the top ten. This clonotype was detected a few times. Its antigen is not known. The germline gene is not matched at one end of the junction; a read error may be the cause. Germline lookup yields CDR1 SGHAT and CDR2 FQNNGV. This CDR3 has 14 amino acids. Study-wide results and limits: The study found HLA-C-restricted CMV-specific TCR beta clonotypes dominating the ex vivo response.

Sequenced material: cultured PBMCs, taken from culture after CMV antigen stimulation. The clonotype comes from a human donor in good health (CMV status not recorded). Some clones in this sample may be carry-over from other donors' samples. The chain combines TRBV11-2 with TRBJ2-7, with a tentative D call TRBD1 (6 bases). The CDR3 here is CASSVDRNSYEQYF. CDR3 in DNA: TGTGCCAGCAGCGTAGACAGGAACTCCTACGAGCAGTACTTC.